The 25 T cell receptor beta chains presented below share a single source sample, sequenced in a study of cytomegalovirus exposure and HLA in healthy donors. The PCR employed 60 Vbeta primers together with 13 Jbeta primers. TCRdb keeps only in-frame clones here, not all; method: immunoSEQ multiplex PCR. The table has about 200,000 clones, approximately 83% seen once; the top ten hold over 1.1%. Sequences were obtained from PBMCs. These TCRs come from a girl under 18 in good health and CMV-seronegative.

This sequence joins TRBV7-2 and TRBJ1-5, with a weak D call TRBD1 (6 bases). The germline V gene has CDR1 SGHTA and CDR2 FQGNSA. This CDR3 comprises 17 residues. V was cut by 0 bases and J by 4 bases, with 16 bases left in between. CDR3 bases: TGTGCCAGCAGCTTAGCCGGACAGACCCTAAATAATCAGCCCCAGCATTTT. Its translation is CASSLAGQTLNNQPQHF. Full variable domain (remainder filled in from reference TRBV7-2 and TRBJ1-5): GAGVSQSPSNKVTEKGKDVELRCDPISGHTALYWYRQSLGQGLEFLIYFQGNSAPDKSGLPSDRFSAERTGGSVSTLTIQRTQQEDSAVYLCASSLAGQTLNNQPQHFGDGTRLSIL.

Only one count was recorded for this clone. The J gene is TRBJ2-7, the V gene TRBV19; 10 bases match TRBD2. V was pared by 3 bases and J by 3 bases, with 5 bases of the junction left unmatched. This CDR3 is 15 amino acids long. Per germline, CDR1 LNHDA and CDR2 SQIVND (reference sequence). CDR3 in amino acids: CASSILAGAGYEQYF. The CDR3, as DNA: TGTGCCAGTAGTATTCTAGCGGGAGCGGGCTACGAGCAGTACTTC. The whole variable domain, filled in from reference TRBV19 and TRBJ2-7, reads DGGITQSPKYLFRKEGQNVTLSCEQNLNHDAMYWYRQDPGQGLRLIYYSQIVNDFQKGDIAEGYSVSREKKESFPLTVTSAQKNPTAFYLCASSILAGAGYEQYFGPGTRLTVT.

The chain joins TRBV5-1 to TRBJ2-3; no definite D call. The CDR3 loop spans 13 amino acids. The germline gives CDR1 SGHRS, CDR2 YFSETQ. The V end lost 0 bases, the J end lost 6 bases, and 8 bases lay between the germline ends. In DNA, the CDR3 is TGCGCCAGCAGCTTGGCCTCTATGGATACGCAGTATTTT. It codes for CASSLASMDTQYF.

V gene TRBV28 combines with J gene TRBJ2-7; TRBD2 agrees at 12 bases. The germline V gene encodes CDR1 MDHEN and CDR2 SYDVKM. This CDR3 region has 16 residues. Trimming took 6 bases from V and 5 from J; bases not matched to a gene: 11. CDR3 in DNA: TGTGCCAGCAGCTCCCATCTAGCGGGAGGGCCTAACGAGCAGTACTTC. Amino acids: CASSSHLAGGPNEQYF. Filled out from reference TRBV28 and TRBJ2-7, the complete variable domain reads DVKVTQSSRYLVKRTGEKVFLECVQDMDHENMFWYRQDPGLGLRLIYFSYDVKMKEKGDIPEGYSVSREKKERFSLILESASTNQTSMYLCASSSHLAGGPNEQYFGPGTRLTVT.

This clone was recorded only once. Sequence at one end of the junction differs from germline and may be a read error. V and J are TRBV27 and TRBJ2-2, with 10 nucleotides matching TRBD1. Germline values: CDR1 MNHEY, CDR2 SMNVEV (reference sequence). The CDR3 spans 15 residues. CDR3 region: CASTQDRGNTGELLF. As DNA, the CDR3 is TGTGCCAGCACCCAGGACAGGGGGAACACCGGGGAGCTGCTTTTT.

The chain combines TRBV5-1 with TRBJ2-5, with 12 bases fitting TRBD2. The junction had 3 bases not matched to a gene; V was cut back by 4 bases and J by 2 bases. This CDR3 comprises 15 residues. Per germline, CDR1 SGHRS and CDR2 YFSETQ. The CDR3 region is CASSPTSGRQETQYF. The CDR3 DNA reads TGCGCCAGCAGCCCGACTAGCGGGAGACAAGAGACCCAGTACTTC.

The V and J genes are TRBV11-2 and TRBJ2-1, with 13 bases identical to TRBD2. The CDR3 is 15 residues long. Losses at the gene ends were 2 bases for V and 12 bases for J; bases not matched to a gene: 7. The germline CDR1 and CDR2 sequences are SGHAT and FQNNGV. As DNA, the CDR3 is TGTGCCAGCAGCTTAATAACGACTAGCGGGAGGCGGCAGTTCTTC. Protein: CASSLITTSGRRQFF.

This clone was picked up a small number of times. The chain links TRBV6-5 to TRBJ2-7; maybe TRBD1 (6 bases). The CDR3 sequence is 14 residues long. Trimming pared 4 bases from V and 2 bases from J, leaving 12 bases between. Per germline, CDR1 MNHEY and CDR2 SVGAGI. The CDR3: CASSSQGGPYEQYF. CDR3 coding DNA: TGTGCCAGCAGTTCACAGGGCGGCCCCTACGAGCAGTACTTC.

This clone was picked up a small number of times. CDR3 coding DNA: TGTGCCAGCAGTCCGGGGAATGAAAAACTGTTTTTT. This encodes CASSPGNEKLFF. The chain couples TRBV28 to TRBJ1-4; D uncertain. Germline V gene data show CDR1 as MDHEN and CDR2 as SYDVKM. Trimming pared 5 bases from V and 5 bases from J, leaving 6 bases between. The CDR3 is made up of 12 amino acids. Using reference TRBV28 and TRBJ1-4 for the parts outside the CDR3, the full variable domain is DVKVTQSSRYLVKRTGEKVFLECVQDMDHENMFWYRQDPGLGLRLIYFSYDVKMKEKGDIPEGYSVSREKKERFSLILESASTNQTSMYLCASSPGNEKLFFGSGTQLSVL.

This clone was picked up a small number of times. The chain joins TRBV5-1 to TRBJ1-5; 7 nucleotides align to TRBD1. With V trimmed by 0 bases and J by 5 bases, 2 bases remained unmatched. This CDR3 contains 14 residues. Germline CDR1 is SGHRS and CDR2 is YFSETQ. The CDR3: CASSLGQGHQPQHF. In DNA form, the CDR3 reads TGCGCCAGCAGCTTGGGACAGGGACATCAGCCCCAGCATTTT.

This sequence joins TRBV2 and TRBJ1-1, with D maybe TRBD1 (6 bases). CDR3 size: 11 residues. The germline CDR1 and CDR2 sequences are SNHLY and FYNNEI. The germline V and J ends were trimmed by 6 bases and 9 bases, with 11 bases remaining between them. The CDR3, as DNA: TGTGCCAGCAGCAGACAGGTTAAAGCTTTCTTT. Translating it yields CASSRQVKAFF.

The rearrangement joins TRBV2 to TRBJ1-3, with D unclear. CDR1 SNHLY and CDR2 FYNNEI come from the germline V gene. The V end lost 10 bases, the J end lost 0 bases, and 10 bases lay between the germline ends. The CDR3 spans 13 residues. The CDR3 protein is CATHLSSGNTIYF. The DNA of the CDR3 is TGTGCCACCCATCTGAGCTCTGGAAACACCATATATTTT.

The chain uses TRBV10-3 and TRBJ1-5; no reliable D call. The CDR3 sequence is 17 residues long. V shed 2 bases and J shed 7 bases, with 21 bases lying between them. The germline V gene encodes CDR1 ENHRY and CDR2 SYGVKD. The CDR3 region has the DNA TGTGCCATCAGTGAGGCAGAAGATTGGGCAGGTGAACAGCCCCAGCATTTT. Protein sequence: CAISEAEDWAGEQPQHF.

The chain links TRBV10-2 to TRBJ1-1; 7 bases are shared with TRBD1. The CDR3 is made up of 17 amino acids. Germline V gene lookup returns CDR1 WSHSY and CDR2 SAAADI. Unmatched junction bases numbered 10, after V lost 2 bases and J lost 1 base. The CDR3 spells CASSEVGGAYKNTEAFF. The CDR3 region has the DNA TGCGCCAGCAGTGAGGTAGGGGGCGCTTATAAGAACACTGAAGCTTTCTTT.

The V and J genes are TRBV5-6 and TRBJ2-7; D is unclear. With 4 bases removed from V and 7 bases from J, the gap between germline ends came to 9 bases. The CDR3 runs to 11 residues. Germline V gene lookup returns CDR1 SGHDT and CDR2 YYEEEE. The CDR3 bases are TGTGCCAGCAGCCTGGGTTATGAGCAGTACTTC. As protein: CASSLGYEQYF.

CDR3: CASSSWGVSPLHF. The CDR3 DNA reads as TGTGCCAGCAGCTCCTGGGGGGTTTCACCCCTCCACTTT. The rearrangement uses TRBV5-8 and TRBJ1-6; a weak D match, TRBD1 (5 bases). The length of the CDR3 is 13 residues. Germline V gene lookup returns CDR1 SGHTS and CDR2 YDEGEE. V lost 3 bases, J lost 9 bases, and 10 bases lay in between.

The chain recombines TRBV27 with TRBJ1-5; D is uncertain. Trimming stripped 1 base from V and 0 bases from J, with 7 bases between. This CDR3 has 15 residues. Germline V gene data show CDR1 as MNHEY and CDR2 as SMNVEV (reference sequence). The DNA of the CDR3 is TGTGCCAGCAGTTTATGGTCCAGTAGCAATCAGCCCCAGCATTTT. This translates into CASSLWSSSNQPQHF.

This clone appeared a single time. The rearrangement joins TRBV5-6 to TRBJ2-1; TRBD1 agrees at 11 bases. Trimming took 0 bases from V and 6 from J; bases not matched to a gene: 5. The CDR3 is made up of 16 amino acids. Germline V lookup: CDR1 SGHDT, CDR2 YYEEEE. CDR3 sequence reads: CASSLALGTGGNEQFF. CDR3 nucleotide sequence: TGTGCCAGCAGCTTGGCCTTGGGGACAGGGGGCAATGAGCAGTTCTTC.

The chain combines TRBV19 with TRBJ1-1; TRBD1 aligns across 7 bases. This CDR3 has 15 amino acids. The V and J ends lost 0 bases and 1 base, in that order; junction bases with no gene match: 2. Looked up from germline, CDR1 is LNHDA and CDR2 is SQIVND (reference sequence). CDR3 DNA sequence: TGTGCCAGTAGTATAGAGGGACAGCCGAACACTGAAGCTTTCTTT. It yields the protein CASSIEGQPNTEAFF.

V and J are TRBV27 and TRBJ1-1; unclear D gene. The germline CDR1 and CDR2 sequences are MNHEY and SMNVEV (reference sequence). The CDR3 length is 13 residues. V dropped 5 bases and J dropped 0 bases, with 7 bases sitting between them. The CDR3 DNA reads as TGTGCCAGCAGTCACACAGTGAACACTGAAGCTTTCTTT. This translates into CASSHTVNTEAFF.

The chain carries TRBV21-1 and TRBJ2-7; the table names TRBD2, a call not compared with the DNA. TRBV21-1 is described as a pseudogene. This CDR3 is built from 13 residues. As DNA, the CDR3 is TGTGCCAGCAGCAAAGGGTTGCGGTACGAGCAGTACTTC. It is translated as CASSKGLRYEQYF.

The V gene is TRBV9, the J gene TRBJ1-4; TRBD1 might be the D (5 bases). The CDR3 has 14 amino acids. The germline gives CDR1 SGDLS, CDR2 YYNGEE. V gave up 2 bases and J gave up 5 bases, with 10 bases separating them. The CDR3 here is CASSVRDMNEKLFF. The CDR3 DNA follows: TGTGCCAGCAGCGTCAGGGATATGAATGAAAAACTGTTTTTT.

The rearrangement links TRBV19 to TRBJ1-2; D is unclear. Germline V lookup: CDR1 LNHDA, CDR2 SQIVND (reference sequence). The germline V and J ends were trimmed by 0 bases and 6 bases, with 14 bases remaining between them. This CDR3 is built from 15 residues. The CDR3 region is CASSIDREPVNGYTF. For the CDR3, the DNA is TGTGCCAGTAGTATAGATCGCGAGCCGGTAAATGGCTACACCTTC. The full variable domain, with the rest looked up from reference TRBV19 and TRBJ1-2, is DGGITQSPKYLFRKEGQNVTLSCEQNLNHDAMYWYRQDPGQGLRLIYYSQIVNDFQKGDIAEGYSVSREKKESFPLTVTSAQKNPTAFYLCASSIDREPVNGYTFGSGTRLTVV.

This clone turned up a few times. The CDR3 is CAISGVGQVEAFF. In DNA form, the CDR3 reads TGTGCCATCAGTGGCGTGGGACAGGTGGAAGCTTTCTTT. The chain uses TRBV10-3 and TRBJ1-1; 8 bases match TRBD1. V shed 4 bases and J 8 bases; nucleotides not matched to a gene: 6. CDR3 length: 13 amino acids. Germline loops: CDR1 ENHRY, CDR2 SYGVKD.

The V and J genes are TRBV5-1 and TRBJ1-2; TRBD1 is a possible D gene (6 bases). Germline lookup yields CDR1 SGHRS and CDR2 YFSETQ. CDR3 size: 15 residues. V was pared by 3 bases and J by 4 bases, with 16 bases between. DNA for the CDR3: TGCGCCAGCAGCTCAACCCCACGGGACACCTATGGCTACACCTTC. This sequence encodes CASSSTPRDTYGYTF.